Listed below are T cell receptor beta chains from one sample, sequenced in a study of blood T cells in healthy people across ages. TCRdb itself ran the 5' RACE reads through MiXCR, one entry per CDR3 protein. The table has 920,000 or so distinct CDR3 sequences, more than 40% seen once; the top ten hold approximately 19%. Sequenced: blood. These TCRs come from an older woman in good health. CDR3s include the opening cysteine and the closing phenylalanine or tryptophan. The D gene is left open where the match is weak. A clone size is listed for some rows: how often the clone was seen (once, few, many), or a class if it is expanded.

v_gene	abundance	d_gene	j_gene	CDR3aa	CDR3nt
TRBV3-1	.	.	TRBJ1-4	CASSHRHAGHNEKLFF	TGTGCCAGCAGCCATCGGCACGCCGGGCATAATGAAAAACTGTTTTTT
TRBV28	.	.	TRBJ2-2	CASIQGNTGELFF	TGTGCCAGCATCCAAGGGAACACCGGGGAGCTGTTTTTT
TRBV5-1	.	TRBD1	TRBJ2-1	CASSLEGQGSYNEQFF	TGCGCCAGCAGCTTGGAGGGACAGGGTTCCTACAATGAGCAGTTCTTC
TRBV20-1	few	.	TRBJ2-3	CTAVGPTDTQYF	TGCACCGCGGTGGGTCCCACAGATACGCAGTATTTT
TRBV20-1	few	TRBD1	TRBJ1-5	CSARAGGGQPQHF	TGCAGTGCTAGAGCAGGGGGCGGTCAGCCCCAGCATTTT
TRBV11-1	once	.	TRBJ2-7	CASSLMGANVYERYF	TGTGCCAGCAGCTTGATGGGGGCGAATGTCTACGAGCGGTACTTC
TRBV5-5	.	TRBD2	TRBJ2-7	CASSLGTAGGIYNEQYF	TGTGCCAGCAGCTTGGGGACGGCGGGAGGGATCTACAATGAGCAGTACTTC
TRBV5-1	few	.	TRBJ2-2	CASSLAGGINTGELFF	TGCGCCAGCAGCTTGGCCGGCGGCATCAACACCGGGGAGCTGTTTTTT
TRBV27	.	TRBD2	TRBJ2-3	CASSFRSSGRADTQYF	TGTGCCAGCAGTTTTCGGTCAAGCGGGAGGGCAGATACGCAGTATTTT
TRBV12-3/TRBV12-4	few	.	TRBJ2-7	CASSLKESGEQYF	TGTGCCAGCAGTTTGAAGGAATCGGGGGAGCAGTACTTC
TRBV20-1	.	.	TRBJ2-7	CSARVSGVAALPYEQYF	TGCAGTGCTAGAGTTTCCGGGGTAGCTGCCTTACCCTACGAGCAGTACTTC
TRBV20-1	.	TRBD2	TRBJ2-1	CSARDGSDSGRNIEQFF	TGCAGTGCTAGAGATGGGTCGGATAGCGGGAGAAACATTGAGCAGTTCTTC
TRBV7-9	many	.	TRBJ2-7	CASSLFSGDSTYNEQYF	TGTGCCAGCAGCTTATTTTCCGGGGACTCCACCTACAATGAGCAGTACTTC
TRBV29-1	many	.	TRBJ2-3	CSVEDRNRFSTDTQYF	TGCAGCGTTGAAGATCGAAACAGGTTTAGCACAGATACGCAGTATTTT
TRBV6-6	.	TRBD1	TRBJ2-7	CASSYSQGASSYEQYF	TGTGCCAGCAGTTACTCTCAGGGGGCGAGCTCCTACGAGCAGTACTTC
TRBV13	few	.	TRBJ2-7	CASSLERRGNSYEQYF	TGTGCCAGCAGCTTAGAGCGCCGAGGCAACTCCTACGAGCAGTACTTC
TRBV20-1	.	.	TRBJ2-1	CSAGGNPSSYNEQFF	TGCAGTGCTGGGGGAAATCCGAGCTCCTACAATGAGCAGTTCTTC
TRBV2	few	.	TRBJ2-5	CATRTPQETQYF	TGTGCCACGAGGACCCCCCAAGAGACCCAGTACTTC
TRBV28	.	.	TRBJ1-1	CASSSPTTAFF	TGTGCCAGCAGTTCCCCGACTACGGCTTTCTTT
TRBV5-1	few	.	TRBJ2-7	CASSLLPATTVYEQYF	TGCGCCAGCAGCTTGCTTCCCGCTACCACGGTCTACGAGCAGTACTTC
TRBV6-6	few	.	TRBJ2-3	CASSRVSGAGRLVAQYF	TGTGCCAGCAGCCGAGTTTCCGGTGCAGGGAGGCTTGTGGCGCAGTATTTT
TRBV20-1	.	TRBD1	TRBJ1-4	CSASRQGWGEKLFF	TGCAGTGCTAGTCGACAGGGGTGGGGTGAAAAACTGTTTTTT
TRBV7-3	few	.	TRBJ2-3	CASSLQVASDTQYF	TGTGCCAGCAGCTTACAGGTAGCTTCGGATACGCAGTATTTT
TRBV12-3/TRBV12-4	few	TRBD1	TRBJ2-1	CASSVRTGGNEQFF	TGTGCCAGCAGTGTCCGAACAGGGGGCAATGAGCAGTTCTTC
TRBV7-2	.	TRBD1	TRBJ1-2	CASSPPGGQGADGYTF	TGTGCCAGCAGCCCCCCAGGGGGACAGGGGGCAGATGGCTACACCTTC
TRBV18	few	TRBD1	TRBJ1-5	CASSPTGTGSNQPQHF	TGTGCCAGCTCACCTACCGGGACAGGGAGCAATCAGCCCCAGCATTTT
TRBV7-9	.	TRBD2	TRBJ2-3	CASSARPTSGRTDTQYF	TGTGCCAGCAGCGCCCGCCCGACTAGCGGGAGAACAGATACGCAGTATTTT
TRBV7-2	few	.	TRBJ2-3	CASSIDDTDTQYF	TGTGCCAGCAGCATAGACGACACAGATACGCAGTATTTT
TRBV29-1	few	.	TRBJ2-7	CSVEASEQYF	TGCAGCGTTGAAGCGAGCGAGCAGTACTTC
TRBV11-2	many	.	TRBJ2-7	CASSKWVGIEQYF	TGTGCCAGCAGCAAATGGGTGGGGATCGAGCAGTACTTC
TRBV27	few	.	TRBJ1-1	CASTEVGGADTEAFF	TGTGCCAGCACCGAAGTGGGGGGCGCGGACACTGAAGCTTTCTTT
TRBV3-1	few	.	TRBJ1-1	CASGRGTQNTEAFF	TGTGCCAGCGGCCGTGGGACACAGAACACTGAAGCTTTCTTT
TRBV28	.	.	TRBJ1-4	CASRTAGEKLFF	TGTGCCAGCAGGACGGCTGGTGAAAAACTGTTTTTT
TRBV20-1	many	.	TRBJ2-5	CSASDGEETQYF	TGCAGTGCCTCGGACGGAGAAGAGACCCAGTACTTC
TRBV7-9	.	TRBD2	TRBJ2-5	CASSFEPRLAAFQETQYF	TGTGCCAGCAGCTTCGAGCCGAGGCTAGCGGCCTTCCAAGAGACCCAGTACTTC
TRBV7-9	.	TRBD2	TRBJ2-5	CASSPYDGGQETQYF	TGTGCCAGCAGCCCCTACGACGGGGGGCAAGAGACCCAGTACTTC
TRBV27	.	.	TRBJ2-5	CASSLSRTNQETQYF	TGTGCCAGCAGTTTATCCAGGACCAACCAAGAGACCCAGTACTTC
TRBV29-1	once	TRBD1	TRBJ2-4	CSVGQGWNEQYF	TGCAGCGTTGGACAGGGTTGGAATGAGCAGTACTTC
TRBV12-3/TRBV12-4	.	.	TRBJ2-4	CASSTDGLAKNIQYF	TGTGCCAGCAGTACGGACGGATTAGCCAAAAACATTCAGTACTTC
TRBV12-3/TRBV12-4	many	TRBD2	TRBJ2-7	CASSPGTSVYEQYF	TGTGCCAGCAGTCCGGGGACTAGCGTCTACGAGCAGTACTTC
TRBV29-1	few	.	TRBJ1-2	CSVVYQTISNYGYTF	TGCAGCGTTGTGTACCAGACCATTTCTAACTATGGCTACACCTTC
TRBV30	.	TRBD2	TRBJ2-3	CAWSVAAGAVQYF	TGTGCCTGGAGTGTAGCAGCGGGAGCTGTGCAGTATTTT
TRBV29-1	many	.	TRBJ2-1	CSALRSGGGTIHEQFF	TGCAGCGCTCTGAGGAGCGGAGGGGGTACGATCCATGAGCAGTTCTTC
TRBV29-1	once	TRBD1	TRBJ1-5	CSALDREGQPQHF	TGCAGCGCCCTCGACAGGGAGGGTCAGCCCCAGCATTTT
TRBV20-1	.	TRBD1	TRBJ2-1	CSAGQGSQRREQFF	TGCAGTGCTGGACAGGGGTCCCAGCGAAGGGAGCAGTTCTTC
TRBV10-3	few	.	TRBJ1-4	CAISAAGATNEKLFF	TGTGCCATCAGTGCCGCGGGGGCAACTAATGAAAAACTGTTTTTT
TRBV20-1	.	TRBD1	TRBJ1-1	CSAGDRGNTEAFF	TGCAGTGCGGGGGACAGGGGGAACACTGAAGCTTTCTTT
TRBV6-5	few	TRBD2	TRBJ2-7	CASSYELAGFYEQYF	TGTGCCAGCAGTTACGAACTAGCGGGTTTTTACGAGCAGTACTTC
TRBV20-1	.	.	TRBJ1-5	CSATQGSNQPQHF	TGCAGTGCCACTCAGGGGTCCAATCAGCCCCAGCATTTT
TRBV24-1	.	.	TRBJ2-3	CATSDPDSPSTDTQYF	TGTGCCACCAGTGATCCCGACAGCCCTAGCACAGATACGCAGTATTTT
TRBV20-1	few	.	TRBJ2-5	CSVGGDPIVETQYF	TGCAGTGTGGGGGGTGACCCAATTGTAGAGACCCAGTACTTC
TRBV28	.	.	TRBJ2-1	CASSPNGLPDYNEQFF	TGTGCCAGCAGTCCTAACGGGCTGCCAGACTACAATGAGCAGTTCTTC
TRBV2	.	.	TRBJ2-3	CASNLDRNTQYF	TGTGCCAGCAACTTGGACAGAAATACGCAGTATTTT
TRBV3-1	.	.	TRBJ2-1	CASSLPPTYNEQFF	TGTGCCAGCAGCCTCCCCCCGACCTACAATGAGCAGTTCTTC
TRBV7-2	few	.	TRBJ1-5	CASSPADRNQPQHF	TGTGCCAGCAGCCCAGCAGACAGAAATCAGCCCCAGCATTTT
TRBV20-1	once	TRBD2	TRBJ2-2	CSAKGPLAGYTGELFF	TGCAGTGCTAAGGGTCCCCTAGCGGGGTACACCGGGGAGCTGTTTTTT
TRBV25-1	few	.	TRBJ2-7	CASRNPAGYEQYF	TGTGCCAGCCGCAACCCCGCAGGCTACGAGCAGTACTTC